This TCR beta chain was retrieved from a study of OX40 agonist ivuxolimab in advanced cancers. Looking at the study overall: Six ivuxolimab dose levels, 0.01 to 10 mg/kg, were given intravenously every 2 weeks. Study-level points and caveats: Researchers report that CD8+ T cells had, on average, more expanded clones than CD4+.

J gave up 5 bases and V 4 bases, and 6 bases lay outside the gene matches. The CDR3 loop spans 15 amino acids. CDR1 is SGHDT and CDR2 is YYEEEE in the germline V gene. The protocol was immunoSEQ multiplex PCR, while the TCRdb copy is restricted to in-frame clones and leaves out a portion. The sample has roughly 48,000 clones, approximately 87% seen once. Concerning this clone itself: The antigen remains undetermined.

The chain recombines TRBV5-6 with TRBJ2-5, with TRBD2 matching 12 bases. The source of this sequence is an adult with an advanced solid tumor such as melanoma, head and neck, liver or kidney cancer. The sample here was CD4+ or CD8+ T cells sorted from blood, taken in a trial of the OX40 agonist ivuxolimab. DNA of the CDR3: TGTGCCAGCAGCCTCCGGACTAGCGGGGTTGAGACCCAGTACTTC. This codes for CASSLRTSGVETQYF.